Following are 20 T cell receptor beta chains from one sample sequenced in a study of blood T cell repertoires in COVID-19. Clones were read by immunoSEQ multiplex PCR, and TCRdb kept only the in-frame ones, dropping some. Of roughly 5,500 clones in the sample, around 80% are singletons; the top ten hold around 8%. Material for sequencing was peripheral blood. All receptors come from a human donor with active COVID-19. The donor label of this sample is uncertain.

This clone has more than one count but fewer than ten. The chain combines TRBV4-1 with TRBJ1-3, with D uncertain. Per the germline V gene, CDR1 is MGHRA and CDR2 is YSYEKL. V was shortened by 5 bases and J by 4 bases, with 6 bases between the two germline ends. The CDR3 has 12 amino acids. CDR3 nucleotide sequence: TGCGCCAGCAGCTGGCCCGGAAACACCATATATTTT. It specifies CASSWPGNTIYF.

The gene calls are TRBV5-6 and TRBJ2-2, with unresolved D. Germline CDR1 is SGHDT and CDR2 is YYEEEE. V gave up 4 bases and J gave up 3 bases, with 13 bases separating them. The CDR3 extends over 15 amino acids. This chain's CDR3 is CASSVPEAYTGELFF. The CDR3 nucleotides are TGTGCCAGCAGCGTCCCAGAGGCGTACACCGGGGAGCTGTTTTTT.

V and J are TRBV15 and TRBJ2-1, with 11 bases lining up with TRBD2. Losses at the gene ends were 7 bases for V and 0 bases for J; bases not matched to a gene: 5. CDR3 length equals 16 residues. Germline V gene sequence: CDR1 LNHNV, CDR2 YYDKDF (reference sequence). The CDR3 spells CATTGLAERSYNEQFF. Here the CDR3 DNA reads TGTGCCACCACGGGACTAGCGGAGCGCTCCTACAATGAGCAGTTCTTC.

This clone was picked up one time. The chain carries TRBV28 and TRBJ1-2; 7 nucleotides align to TRBD1. Per the germline V gene, CDR1 is MDHEN and CDR2 is SYDVKM. V was clipped by 5 bases and J by 2 bases; unmatched bases: 8. The CDR3 spans 15 residues. CDR3 DNA: TGTGCCAGCAGTCCACAGGGGCTGGGGAACTATGGCTACACCTTC. Amino acids: CASSPQGLGNYGYTF.

V is TRBV19 and J is TRBJ2-4, with D possibly TRBD2 on 5 matching bases. Trimming pared 5 bases from V and 6 bases from J, leaving 14 bases between. CDR1 and CDR2 from the germline V gene are LNHDA and SQIVND (reference sequence). The CDR3 covers 14 residues. The CDR3 bases are TGTGCCAGTAGTTCGGCAGGCGGGTTAAACATTCAGTACTTC. Translation gives CASSSAGGLNIQYF.

Judged by abundance, this clone is large. The chain recombines TRBV9 with TRBJ1-2; 9 bases line up with TRBD1. This CDR3 comprises 15 residues. After removal of 5 bases from V and 5 bases from J, the junction contained 10 bases not matched to a gene. CDR1 SGDLS and CDR2 YYNGEE come from the germline V gene. CDR3 region: CASSPAPGQGYGYTF. In DNA form, the CDR3 reads TGTGCCAGCAGTCCCGCGCCGGGACAGGGATATGGCTACACCTTC. Supplemented by reference TRBV9 and TRBJ1-2, the full variable domain reads DSGVTQTPKHLITATGQRVTLRCSPRSGDLSVYWYQQSLDQGLQFLIQYYNGEERAKGNILERFSAQQFPDLHSELNLSSLELGDSALYFCASSPAPGQGYGYTFGSGTRLTVV.

V and J are TRBV11-1 and TRBJ2-1; TRBD1 matches at 12 bases. Losses at the gene ends were 7 bases for V and 6 bases for J; bases not matched to a gene: 1. The germline V gene has CDR1 SGHAT and CDR2 FQDESV (reference sequence). This CDR3 contains 13 residues. CDR3 sequence reads: CASTGQGANEQFF. The CDR3 DNA sequence: TGTGCCAGCACGGGACAGGGGGCCAATGAGCAGTTCTTC.

The V and J genes are TRBV9 and TRBJ2-1; TRBD1 matches at 7 bases. CDR1 and CDR2 (germline): SGDLS, YYNGEE. The CDR3 is 16 residues long. Trimming at V came to 0 bases and at J to 7 bases, leaving 10 bases not matched to a gene. This chain's CDR3 is CASSVGEGGLRNEQFF. In DNA form, the CDR3 reads TGTGCCAGCAGCGTAGGTGAAGGGGGCTTACGGAATGAGCAGTTCTTC.

This clone was seen only once. The chain links TRBV28 to TRBJ2-7, with TRBD2 identical over 7 bases. The CDR3 totals 17 residues. The germline V gene has CDR1 MDHEN and CDR2 SYDVKM. J was trimmed by 1 base and V by 6 bases; bases with no gene match: 15. The CDR3 region has the DNA TGTGCCAGCAGCCCCCCGGGGAGGGTTTTAGATTCCTACGAGCAGTACTTC. Translation: CASSPPGRVLDSYEQYF.

This chain links TRBV11-2 with TRBJ1-1, with D tentatively TRBD1 (5 bases). The germline V gene has CDR1 SGHAT and CDR2 FQNNGV. The CDR3 consists of 16 residues. The V gene lost 5 bases and the J gene lost 1 base, with 17 bases spanning the gap. The CDR3: CASSTRGGVGNTEAFF. For the CDR3, the DNA is TGTGCCAGCAGCACTCGCGGGGGGGTTGGGAACACTGAAGCTTTCTTT.

This chain uses TRBV27 with TRBJ2-3, with 7 bases fitting TRBD1. Germline loops: CDR1 MNHEY, CDR2 SMNVEV (reference sequence). After removal of 2 bases from V and 2 bases from J, the junction contained 10 bases not matched to a gene. The CDR3 has 17 residues. This CDR3 is CASSLKKLGQNTDTQYF. CDR3 nucleotides: TGTGCCAGCAGTTTAAAAAAATTGGGACAGAACACAGATACGCAGTATTTT.

This clone was found a few times. V usage is TRBV7-2 and J usage is TRBJ2-3; 9 bases match TRBD1. The CDR3 runs to 16 residues. Trimming took 5 bases from V and 0 from J; bases not matched to a gene: 6. In germline, CDR1 is SGHTA, CDR2 FQGNSA. CDR3 sequence (DNA): TGTGCCAGCAGCGCGCGACAGGGGGGTAGCACAGATACGCAGTATTTT. It specifies CASSARQGGSTDTQYF.

The chain links TRBV7-9 to TRBJ1-4, with D perhaps TRBD1 (6 bases). The CDR3 sequence is 13 residues long. V lost 2 bases and J lost 8, with 9 bases in between. Germline CDR1 is SEHNR and CDR2 is FQNEAQ (reference sequence). The DNA of the CDR3 is TGTGCCAGCAGCTTATGGGGGGGCGAAAAACTGTTTTTT. This gives the protein CASSLWGGEKLFF.

This chain connects TRBV19 to TRBJ2-1; TRBD2 aligns across 7 bases. V shed 7 bases and J 5 bases; nucleotides not matched to a gene: 8. The CDR3 has 14 residues. The germline V gene has CDR1 LNHDA and CDR2 SQIVND (reference sequence). The CDR3 DNA is TGTGCCAGTAAGTCTGCGGGGGTCGACAATGAGCAGTTCTTC. Amino acid sequence: CASKSAGVDNEQFF.

The chain carries TRBV10-3 and TRBJ2-7, with TRBD2 identical over 10 bases. This CDR3 contains 14 residues. Germline V gene lookup returns CDR1 ENHRY and CDR2 SYGVKD. J gave up 2 bases and V 2 bases, and 0 bases lay outside the gene matches. The CDR3 protein is CAISETSGTYEQYV. The CDR3 DNA sequence: TGTGCCATCAGTGAGACTAGCGGGACCTACGAGCAGTACGTC.

The chain carries TRBV29-1 and TRBJ2-2; possibly TRBD2 for D (6 bases). The V and J ends lost 6 bases and 7 bases respectively, with 12 bases between them. Germline lookup yields CDR1 SQVTM and CDR2 ANQGSEA. The CDR3 runs to 12 residues. The CDR3 reads CSVGTPGGELFF. The CDR3 DNA follows: TGCAGCGTGGGGACTCCCGGCGGGGAGCTGTTTTTT.

V gene TRBV19 combines with J gene TRBJ2-2; maybe TRBD1 (6 bases). The V gene lost 1 base and the J gene lost 5 bases, with 23 bases spanning the gap. Germline V gene sequence: CDR1 LNHDA, CDR2 SQIVND (reference sequence). The CDR3 loop spans 19 amino acids. CDR3 in DNA: TGTGCCAGTAGTATAGCGTTGGCCCAGGGGTCCAGAAGGACCGGGGAGCTGTTTTTT. It is translated as CASSIALAQGSRRTGELFF.

CDR3 nucleotides: TGCGCCAGCAGTTGGGGCTCCCGGGCGGCTGGGGCCAACGTCCTGACTTTC. This gives the protein CASSWGSRAAGANVLTF. The V call is TRBV4-3, the J call TRBJ2-6; D perhaps matches TRBD1 (5 bases). V was cut by 6 bases and J by 2 bases, with 17 bases left in between. The CDR3 covers 17 residues. From germline, CDR1 is LGHNA and CDR2 YSLEER.

The gene calls are TRBV30 and TRBJ2-1, with TRBD1 matching over 8 bases. CDR3 length equals 15 residues. Trimming took 2 bases from V and 7 from J; bases not matched to a gene: 10. CDR1 GTSNPN and CDR2 SVGIG come from the germline V gene (reference sequence). The CDR3 here is CAWSPRQGRRNEQFF. CDR3 in DNA: TGTGCCTGGAGTCCGCGACAGGGGAGGAGGAATGAGCAGTTCTTC.

The chain links TRBV5-4 to TRBJ2-7; 8 bases are a match to TRBD1. CDR1 is SGHNT, CDR2 YYREEE, per germline (reference sequence). CDR3 length equals 15 residues. V gave up 0 bases and J gave up 2 bases; unmatched junction bases: 4. As DNA, the CDR3 is TGTGCCAGCAGCTTGGCGACAGGGGCAACCTACGAGCAGTACTTC. It specifies CASSLATGATYEQYF.